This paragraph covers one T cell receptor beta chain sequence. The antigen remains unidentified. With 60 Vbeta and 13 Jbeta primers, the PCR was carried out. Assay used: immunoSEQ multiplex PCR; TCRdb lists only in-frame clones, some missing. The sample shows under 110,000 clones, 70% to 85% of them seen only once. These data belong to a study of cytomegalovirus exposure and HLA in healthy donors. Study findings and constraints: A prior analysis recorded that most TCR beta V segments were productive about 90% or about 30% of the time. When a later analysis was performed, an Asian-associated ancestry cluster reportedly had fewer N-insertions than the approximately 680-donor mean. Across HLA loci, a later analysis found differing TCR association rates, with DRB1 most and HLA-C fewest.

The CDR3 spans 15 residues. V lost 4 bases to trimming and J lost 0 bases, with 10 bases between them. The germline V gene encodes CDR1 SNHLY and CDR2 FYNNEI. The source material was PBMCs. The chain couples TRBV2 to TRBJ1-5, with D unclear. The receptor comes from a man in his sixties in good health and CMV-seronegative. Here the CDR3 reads CASSALGASNQPQHF. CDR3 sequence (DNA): TGTGCCAGCAGTGCTTTAGGAGCTAGCAATCAGCCCCAGCATTTT.